A single sample gave rise to the 7 T cell receptor beta chains below, sequenced in a study of cytomegalovirus exposure and HLA in healthy donors. The PCR was carried out with 60 Vbeta primers and 13 Jbeta primers. The assay was immunoSEQ multiplex PCR, and TCRdb's table has in-frame clones only and misses some. This sample has some 130,000 clones; approximately 80% occur once, and the top ten carry 2% to 2.5%. The sequenced sample was PBMCs. Receptors originate from a man under 40 in good health and CMV-seronegative.

The chain carries TRBV5-6 and TRBJ2-7; 7 bases are a match to TRBD2. The CDR3 loop spans 14 amino acids. V was pared by 2 bases and J by 6 bases, with 8 bases of the junction left unmatched. Germline-derived CDR1 and CDR2 are SGHDT and YYEEEE. CDR3 sequence reads: CASSFVGGPGEQYF. The CDR3, as DNA: TGTGCCAGCAGCTTCGTGGGAGGGCCGGGCGAGCAGTACTTC.

The gene calls are TRBV2 and TRBJ2-7, with 8 nucleotides matching TRBD1. This CDR3 has 13 residues. The J segment lost 1 base and the V segment lost 10 bases, leaving 6 bases of the junction unmatched. Germline V gene sequence: CDR1 SNHLY, CDR2 FYNNEI. The CDR3 is CATGQGRSYEQYF. The CDR3 DNA follows: TGTGCCACCGGACAGGGTAGATCCTACGAGCAGTACTTC.

V and J are TRBV11-1 and TRBJ2-3, with TRBD1 as a possible D gene (6 bases). The CDR3 length is 14 residues. V was shortened by 5 bases and J by 4 bases, with 13 bases between the two germline ends. Germline CDR1 reads SGHAT; CDR2 reads FQDESV (reference sequence). The CDR3 coding sequence is TGTGCCAGCAGCCCCGGGACATGGGCAGATACGCAGTATTTT. Translating it yields CASSPGTWADTQYF.

The V gene is TRBV5-1, the J gene TRBJ2-3; D possibly corresponds to TRBD2 (6 bases). Germline V lookup: CDR1 SGHRS, CDR2 YFSETQ. The length of the CDR3 is 16 residues. V lost 3 bases to trimming and J lost 0 bases, with 14 bases between them. The CDR3 spells CASSSIADPSTDTQYF. The DNA for the CDR3 is TGCGCCAGCAGCTCGATAGCGGACCCGAGCACAGATACGCAGTATTTT.

V gene TRBV6-1 combines with J gene TRBJ2-1, with D possibly TRBD2 on 6 matching bases. CDR1 is MNHNS, CDR2 SASEGT, per germline. The ends were cut back, 6 bases at V and 2 bases at J, with 14 bases in the middle. The CDR3 has 15 amino acids. CDR3 nucleotides: TGTGCCAGCAGCCGGGGGACCCAAACCTACAATGAGCAGTTCTTC. It encodes CASSRGTQTYNEQFF.

This chain uses TRBV5-1 with TRBJ2-7, with D possibly TRBD2 on 6 matching bases. The CDR3 is 16 amino acids. The germline CDR1 and CDR2 sequences are SGHRS and YFSETQ. The V end was cut by 0 bases, the J end by 0 bases, with 13 bases between. CDR3: CASSLGAAGPSYEQYF. CDR3 coding DNA: TGCGCCAGCAGCTTGGGTGCTGCGGGGCCCTCCTACGAGCAGTACTTC.

The rearrangement uses TRBV6-5 and TRBJ2-1; no definite D call. The germline CDR1 and CDR2 sequences are MNHEY and SVGAGI. The CDR3 contains 12 residues. Between the trimmed V and J ends, which lost 0 bases and 9 bases, there was a span of 6 bases. CDR3 residues: CASSYSLSEQFF. The CDR3 DNA reads as TGTGCCAGCAGTTACTCGCTATCTGAGCAGTTCTTC.